These 6 T cell receptor beta chains were sequenced from one sample in a study of T cells in Graves' hyperthyroidism and ophthalmopathy. Amplification targeted TCR beta CDR3 regions from RNA transcripts. The primer set for the first-round RT-PCR of the TCR CDR3 was HTBI. TCRdb reprocessed the multiplex PCR reads with MiXCR, giving one entry per CDR3 protein. The sample holds approximately 600,000 distinct CDR3 sequences, approximately 14% seen once. The sequenced sample consisted of blood. These receptors came from a woman aged 30 to 39 with Graves' hyperthyroidism that later progressed to Graves' ophthalmopathy.

This clonotype appeared many times. This chain connects TRBV28 to TRBJ2-3; 10 nucleotides agree with TRBD2. Germline V gene sequence: CDR1 MDHEN, CDR2 SYDVKM. The CDR3 is made up of 15 amino acids. J gave up 3 bases and V 6 bases, and 6 bases lay outside the gene matches. The CDR3 region has the DNA TGTGCCAGCAGCAAGACTAGCGGGTATACAGATACGCAGTATTTT. Translation: CASSKTSGYTDTQYF.

This clonotype was seen repeatedly, ten times or more. This sequence joins TRBV25-1 and TRBJ1-1; the D is unclear. The CDR3 consists of 12 residues. From germline, CDR1 is MGHDK and CDR2 SYGVNS. Trimming left V 4 bases short and J 7 bases short, with 10 bases between. The CDR3 here is CASSVIRGEAFF. The CDR3 nucleotides read TGTGCCAGCAGTGTGATACGAGGTGAAGCTTTCTTT.

This clonotype appeared many times. The chain combines TRBV7-8 with TRBJ1-1; D unclear. The CDR3 has 13 amino acids. V lost 5 bases, J lost 1 base, and 8 bases lay in between. Germline V CDR1 and CDR2: SGHVS, FQNEAQ. CDR3 coding DNA: TGTGCCAGCAGCCGCAGACGGAACACTGAAGCTTTCTTT. It encodes CASSRRRNTEAFF.

In its sample, this clonotype was seen many times. CDR3 sequence (DNA): TGTGCCAGCAGCCGAGGGGGGGGTCCGGGCACTGAAGCTTTCTTT. Translation gives CASSRGGGPGTEAFF. This chain links TRBV6-2 or TRBV6-3 with TRBJ1-1; D is possibly TRBD1 (6 bases). The CDR3 sequence is 15 residues long. Germline V gene lookup returns CDR1 MNHEY and CDR2 SVGEGT. Trimming stripped 6 bases from V and 4 bases from J, with 18 bases between.

This clonotype was seen once. The chain is built from TRBV6-2 or TRBV6-3 and TRBJ1-4; 9 bases line up with TRBD1. CDR3 length equals 15 residues. J gave up 5 bases and V 6 bases, and 7 bases lay outside the gene matches. Germline V gene lookup returns CDR1 MNHEY and CDR2 SVGEGT. DNA of the CDR3: TGTGCCAGCAGACCAACCGGGACAGGGAATGAAAAACTGTTTTTT. Residues: CASRPTGTGNEKLFF.

This clonotype was found many times. This sequence joins TRBV2 and TRBJ2-5, with D tentatively TRBD1 or TRBD2 (5 bases each). This CDR3 is 14 amino acids long. Germline loops: CDR1 SNHLY, CDR2 FYNNEI. The V and J ends lost 2 bases and 5 bases respectively, with 12 bases between them. The CDR3 nucleotides are TGTGCCAGCAGTGAACAGGGATCGGGGGAGACCCAGTACTTC. Its protein product is CASSEQGSGETQYF.